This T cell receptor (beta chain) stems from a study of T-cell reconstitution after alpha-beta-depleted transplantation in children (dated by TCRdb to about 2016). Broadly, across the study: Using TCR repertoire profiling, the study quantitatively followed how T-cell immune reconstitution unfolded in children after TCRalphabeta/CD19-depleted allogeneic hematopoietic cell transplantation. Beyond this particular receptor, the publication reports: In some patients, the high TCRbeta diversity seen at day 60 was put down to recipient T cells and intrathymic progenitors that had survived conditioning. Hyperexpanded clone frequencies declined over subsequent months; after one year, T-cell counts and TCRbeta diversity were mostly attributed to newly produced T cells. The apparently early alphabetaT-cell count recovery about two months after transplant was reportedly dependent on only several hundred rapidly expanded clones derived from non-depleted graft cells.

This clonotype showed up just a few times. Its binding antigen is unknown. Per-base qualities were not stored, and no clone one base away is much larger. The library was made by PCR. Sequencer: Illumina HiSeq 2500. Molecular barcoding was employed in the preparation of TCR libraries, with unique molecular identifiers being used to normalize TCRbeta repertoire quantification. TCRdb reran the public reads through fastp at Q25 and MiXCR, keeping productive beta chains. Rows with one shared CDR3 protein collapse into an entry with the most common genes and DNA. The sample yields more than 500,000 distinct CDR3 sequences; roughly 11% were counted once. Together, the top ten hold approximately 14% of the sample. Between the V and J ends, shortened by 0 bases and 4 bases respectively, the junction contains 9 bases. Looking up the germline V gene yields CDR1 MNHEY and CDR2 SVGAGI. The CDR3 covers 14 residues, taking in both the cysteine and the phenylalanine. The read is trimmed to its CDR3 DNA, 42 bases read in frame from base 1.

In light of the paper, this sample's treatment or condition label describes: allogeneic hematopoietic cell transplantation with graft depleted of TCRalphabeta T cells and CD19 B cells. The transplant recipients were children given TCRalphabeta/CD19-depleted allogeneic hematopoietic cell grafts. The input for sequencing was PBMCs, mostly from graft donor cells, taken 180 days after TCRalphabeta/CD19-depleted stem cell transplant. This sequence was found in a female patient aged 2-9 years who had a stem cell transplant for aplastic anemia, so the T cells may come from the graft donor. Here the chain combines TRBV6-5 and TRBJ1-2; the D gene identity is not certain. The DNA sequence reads TGTGCCAGCAGTTACTCGAAACAACTCTATGGCTACACCTTC. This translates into CASSYSKQLYGYTF.